A single sample is the source of the 31 T cell receptor beta chains below, sequenced in a study of T cell changes during pregnancy in multiple sclerosis. Produced via immunoSEQ multiplex PCR; TCRdb's table is partial and in-frame only. The sample holds roughly 47,000 clones, about 89% seen once. The specimen was CD4+ T cells from peripheral blood mononuclear cells, collected after pregnancy. All receptors come from a female donor with multiple sclerosis, enrolled in a pregnancy study.

The chain uses TRBV29-1 and TRBJ2-5, with 9 nucleotides matching TRBD2. The junction had 2 bases not matched to a gene; V was cut back by 4 bases and J by 2 bases. This CDR3 spans 13 amino acids. The germline gives CDR1 SQVTM, CDR2 ANQGSEA. CDR3 residues: CSVALAGQETQYF. CDR3 bases: TGCAGCGTTGCTCTAGCGGGACAAGAGACCCAGTACTTC. Using reference TRBV29-1 and TRBJ2-5 for the parts outside the CDR3, the full variable domain is SAVISQKPSRDICQRGTSLTIQCQVDSQVTMMFWYRQQPGQSLTLIATANQGSEATYESGFVIDKFPISRPNLTFSTLTVSNMSPEDSSIYLCSVALAGQETQYFGPGTRLLVL.

The DNA for the CDR3 is TGCGCCAGCAGCCATGGGCAGGAGAACACTGAAGCTTTCTTT. Its protein is CASSHGQENTEAFF. The chain carries TRBV4-1 and TRBJ1-1, with D uncertain. CDR1 MGHRA and CDR2 YSYEKL come from the germline V gene. V shed 3 bases and J shed 1 base, with 9 bases lying between them. The CDR3 totals 14 residues.

The J gene is TRBJ2-7, the V gene TRBV27; 8 bases agree with TRBD1. CDR1 MNHEY and CDR2 SMNVEV come from the germline V gene (reference sequence). The length of the CDR3 is 14 residues. Here the CDR3 DNA reads TGTGCAGTTGGGCAGGGGGCAGGAACCTACGAGCAGTACTTC. Translated: CAVGQGAGTYEQYF.

The gene calls are TRBV9 and TRBJ2-1, with 14 bases fitting TRBD2. Germline V gene sequence: CDR1 SGDLS, CDR2 YYNGEE. Losses at the gene ends were 0 bases for V and 9 bases for J; bases not matched to a gene: 5. The CDR3 is 16 amino acids. The CDR3 sequence is CASSVGGLAGVSEQFF. CDR3 in DNA: TGTGCCAGCAGCGTAGGGGGACTAGCGGGAGTAAGTGAGCAGTTCTTC. The whole variable domain, filled in from reference TRBV9 and TRBJ2-1, reads DSGVTQTPKHLITATGQRVTLRCSPRSGDLSVYWYQQSLDQGLQFLIQYYNGEERAKGNILERFSAQQFPDLHSELNLSSLELGDSALYFCASSVGGLAGVSEQFFGPGTRLTVL.

In this sample, this clone turned up a few times. The chain employs TRBV28 and TRBJ1-1; D is unresolved. Germline CDR1 is MDHEN and CDR2 is SYDVKM. The CDR3 is 13 residues long. The V end was cut by 8 bases, the J end by 1 base, with 11 bases between. The CDR3 DNA sequence: TGTGCCAGCGGCCGCAGGAAGAACACTGAAGCTTTCTTT. This translates into CASGRRKNTEAFF.

This clone was observed a single time. CDR3 sequence: CASSPRQASTDTQYF. CDR3 in DNA: TGTGCCAGCAGCCCCAGACAGGCTAGCACAGATACGCAGTATTTT. The chain couples TRBV11-2 to TRBJ2-3; weak D call: TRBD1 (6 bases). Germline CDR1 SGHAT, CDR2 FQNNGV. Deletions cut 5 bases from V and 0 bases from J, with 12 bases between. The CDR3 sequence is 15 residues long.

This rearrangement joins TRBV4-2 to TRBJ2-3; TRBD1 matches at 9 bases. Losses at the gene ends were 6 bases for V and 5 bases for J; bases not matched to a gene: 12. The CDR3 extends over 16 amino acids. Germline V gives CDR1 LGHNA, CDR2 YNFKEQ. In nucleotides, the CDR3 is TGTGCCAGCAGTGAAGAGGTGGGACAGGGAGGAGATACGCAGTATTTT. It is translated as CASSEEVGQGGDTQYF.

V gene TRBV6-1 combines with J gene TRBJ2-2; 9 bases align to TRBD1. V lost 0 bases and J lost 6; bases outside the gene matches: 2. The CDR3 totals 15 residues. The germline CDR1 and CDR2 sequences are MNHNS and SASEGT. Written as DNA, the CDR3 is TGTGCCAGCAGTGAAGCGGGACAGGGCGCCGGGGAGCTGTTTTTT. Its translation is CASSEAGQGAGELFF.

This chain joins TRBV7-9 and TRBJ1-1; D perhaps matches TRBD1 (5 bases). V lost 6 bases to trimming and J lost 8 bases, with 16 bases between them. The CDR3 covers 13 residues. Germline V lookup: CDR1 SEHNR, CDR2 FQNEAQ (reference sequence). The CDR3 region is CASSKAQGGEAFF. The CDR3 DNA is TGTGCCAGCAGTAAGGCGCAGGGCGGAGAAGCTTTCTTT.

The chain couples TRBV5-1 to TRBJ2-1; TRBD1 aligns across 12 bases. In germline, CDR1 is SGHRS, CDR2 YFSETQ. This CDR3 spans 15 amino acids. With 7 bases clipped from V and 7 bases from J, the junction kept 9 bases outside the gene matches. CDR3 in amino acids: CASYTGTGGQNEQFF. The CDR3 region has the DNA TGCGCCAGCTACACCGGGACAGGGGGCCAGAATGAGCAGTTCTTC.

A few counts support this clone. The rearrangement uses TRBV5-4 and TRBJ1-6; 11 positions match TRBD1. V was pared by 7 bases and J by 6 bases, with 9 bases of the junction left unmatched. The CDR3 is made up of 16 amino acids. Germline CDR1 is SGHNT and CDR2 is YYREEE (reference sequence). Written as DNA, the CDR3 is TGTGCCAGCGGCGCAAGGACAGGGGGCTTTAATTCACCCCTCCACTTT. It yields the protein CASGARTGGFNSPLHF.

The chain recombines TRBV28 with TRBJ2-7, with 7 bases that match TRBD1. Trimming removed 5 bases from V and 7 bases from J; junction bases left unmatched: 14. The V gene's germline CDR1 is MDHEN and CDR2 SYDVKM. This CDR3 spans 15 amino acids. CDR3 bases: TGTGCCAGCAGTCCCGGGGACAGTTTTGGGGATGAGCAGTACTTC. Translating gives CASSPGDSFGDEQYF.

V usage is TRBV11-2 and J usage is TRBJ2-7; TRBD1 matches at 8 bases. Per germline, CDR1 SGHAT and CDR2 FQNNGV. V was pared by 5 bases and J by 6 bases, with 3 bases of the junction left unmatched. The CDR3 covers 12 residues. CDR3 amino acids: CASSPDRGEQYF. The CDR3 DNA reads TGTGCCAGCAGCCCCGACAGGGGCGAGCAGTACTTC.

The CDR3 region has the DNA TGTGCCAGCAGGACGGCCTCGAGGGAGCAGTACTTC. Amino acids: CASRTASREQYF. V usage is TRBV6-1 and J usage is TRBJ2-7; D gene unclear. This CDR3 is 12 amino acids long. CDR1 MNHNS and CDR2 SASEGT come from the germline V gene. Between the trimmed V and J ends, which lost 6 bases and 7 bases, there was a span of 13 bases.

The chain uses TRBV7-9 and TRBJ2-1; D remains unclear. V was clipped by 5 bases and J by 2 bases, with 4 bases between them. The germline gives CDR1 SEHNR, CDR2 FQNEAQ (reference sequence). This CDR3 spans 12 amino acids. As DNA, the CDR3 is TGTGCCAGCAGCGGAGCCTACAATGAGCAGTTCTTC. Amino acid sequence: CASSGAYNEQFF.

The chain is built from TRBV4-3 and TRBJ2-7, with 9 bases lining up with TRBD1. Trimming cost V 4 bases and J 6 bases; bases outside gene matches: 7. The CDR3 runs 14 residues. CDR1 LGHNA and CDR2 YSLEER come from the germline V gene. The CDR3 sequence: CASSPGQGNTEQYF. The CDR3 DNA follows: TGCGCCAGCAGCCCAGGACAGGGGAACACCGAGCAGTACTTC.

This clone appeared many times. This sequence joins TRBV7-6 and TRBJ2-7, with D maybe TRBD2 (5 bases). The CDR3 consists of 13 residues. Germline V gene lookup returns CDR1 SGHVS and CDR2 FNYEAQ. V was cut by 5 bases and J by 3 bases, with 11 bases left in between. The CDR3 sequence: CASSDSEGYEQYF. In nucleotides, the CDR3 is TGTGCCAGCAGCGATAGTGAGGGCTACGAGCAGTACTTC.

The genes are TRBV29-1 and TRBJ2-5, with 16 bases aligning to TRBD2. The CDR3 is made up of 13 amino acids. The germline gives CDR1 SQVTM, CDR2 ANQGSEA. Losses at the gene ends were 6 bases for V and 11 bases for J; bases not matched to a gene: 6. The CDR3: CSVAGLAGGEQYF. For the CDR3, the DNA is TGCAGCGTGGCGGGACTAGCGGGAGGGGAGCAGTACTTC.

V and J are TRBV18 and TRBJ2-5; 8 bases fit TRBD1. Germline CDR1 reads KGHSH; CDR2 reads LQKENI. The CDR3 is 14 residues long. V shed 4 bases and J 2 bases; nucleotides not matched to a gene: 3. Written as DNA, the CDR3 is TGTGCCAGCTCACGGGACAGGTCGCAAGAGACCCAGTACTTC. Protein product: CASSRDRSQETQYF.

The V gene is TRBV5-4, the J gene TRBJ1-2; 9 bases align to TRBD1. V shed 4 bases and J 9 bases; nucleotides not matched to a gene: 16. The CDR3 totals 16 residues. CDR1 is SGHNT and CDR2 is YYREEE in the germline V gene (reference sequence). CDR3 region: CASSKDSTGTGWSYTF. For the CDR3, the DNA is TGTGCCAGCAGCAAAGATTCTACCGGGACAGGGTGGAGCTACACCTTC.

This clone was seen a few times. The J gene is TRBJ1-2, the V gene TRBV2, with D unclear. This CDR3 is 14 amino acids long. Germline CDR1 and CDR2: SNHLY and FYNNEI. V dropped 6 bases and J dropped 3 bases, with 14 bases sitting between them. CDR3 nucleotide sequence: TGTGCCAGCAGCCTTAAACCAGTTGACTATGGCTACACCTTC. This gives the protein CASSLKPVDYGYTF.

The J gene is TRBJ2-7, the V gene TRBV27; 10 bases fit TRBD1. Germline values: CDR1 MNHEY, CDR2 SMNVEV (reference sequence). V shed 3 bases, J shed 4 bases, and the junction held 6 bases outside the gene matches. The CDR3 has 15 residues. The CDR3 loop reads CASSLGDRGIYEQYF. Written as DNA, the CDR3 is TGTGCCAGCAGTTTGGGGGACAGGGGTATTTACGAGCAGTACTTC.

The gene calls are TRBV5-4 and TRBJ2-7; 15 bases map to TRBD2. The trim removed 2 bases at V and 0 bases at J, leaving 6 bases unmatched. This CDR3 comprises 18 residues. Germline V CDR1 and CDR2: SGHNT, YYREEE (reference sequence). Written as DNA, the CDR3 is TGTGCCAGCAGCTTCGGGACTAGCGGGAGGAAGGGCTCCTACGAGCAGTACTTC. Translated, it gives CASSFGTSGRKGSYEQYF.

The CDR3 region has the DNA TGTGCCAGTAGTAACGGACAGAATTCGTATGGCTACACCTTC. Protein: CASSNGQNSYGYTF. The chain combines TRBV19 with TRBJ1-2, with D possibly TRBD1 on 6 matching bases. V lost 4 bases to trimming and J lost 5 bases, with 14 bases between them. The CDR3 covers 14 residues. The germline V gene encodes CDR1 LNHDA and CDR2 SQIVND (reference sequence).

This chain connects TRBV19 to TRBJ1-1; 8 bases fit TRBD1. Germline assignment: CDR1 LNHDA and CDR2 SQIVND (reference sequence). V gave up 2 bases and J gave up 12 bases; unmatched junction bases: 8. The CDR3 is made up of 13 amino acids. CDR3 bases: TGTGCCAGTAGTATACAGGGGGCCGGATTGACTTTCTTT. This codes for CASSIQGAGLTFF.

The rearrangement uses TRBV6-1 and TRBJ2-7; TRBD2 is a possible D gene (6 bases). Germline V gene sequence: CDR1 MNHNS, CDR2 SASEGT. V shed 6 bases and J shed 3 bases, with 15 bases lying between them. The CDR3 spans 14 residues. CDR3 sequence reads: CASRPGLQSYEQYF. As DNA, the CDR3 is TGTGCCAGCAGGCCGGGACTCCAAAGCTACGAGCAGTACTTC.

This clone was seen a handful of times. This sequence joins TRBV19 and TRBJ1-5; perhaps TRBD1 as D (5 bases). Trimming took off 10 bases at V and 5 bases at J, with 12 bases between the two ends. The CDR3 is 12 amino acids. Germline assignment: CDR1 LNHDA and CDR2 SQIVND (reference sequence). CDR3 region: CAMRGRDQPQHF. As DNA, the CDR3 is TGTGCCATGCGGGGCCGGGATCAGCCCCAGCATTTT.

This chain links TRBV11-2 with TRBJ2-7; D gene uncertain. CDR1 is SGHAT and CDR2 is FQNNGV in the germline V gene. Deletions cut 0 bases from V and 3 bases from J, with 9 bases between. The CDR3 is 14 residues long. The CDR3 DNA is TGTGCCAGCAGCTTAGATGCGGCCCTCTACGAGCAGTACTTC. This encodes CASSLDAALYEQYF.

The chain couples TRBV6-1 to TRBJ1-1; TRBD1 matches at 7 bases. The CDR3 consists of 14 residues. The germline V gene has CDR1 MNHNS and CDR2 SASEGT. After removal of 0 bases from V and 5 bases from J, the junction contained 3 bases not matched to a gene. CDR3 sequence (DNA): TGTGCCAGCAGTGAAGCAGGGGGCAGAACTGAAGCTTTCTTT. Translating gives CASSEAGGRTEAFF.

This chain joins TRBV5-5 and TRBJ1-2; perhaps TRBD1 as D (6 bases). The CDR3 covers 14 residues. The germline V gene has CDR1 SGHKS and CDR2 YYEKEE (reference sequence). The germline V and J ends were trimmed by 4 bases and 8 bases, with 18 bases remaining between them. CDR3 in amino acids: CASSPGGQDLGYTF. The CDR3 nucleotides read TGTGCCAGCAGCCCGGGGGGCCAGGACTTGGGCTACACCTTC.

The CDR3 DNA sequence: TGCGCCAGCAGCCCTTTAGCGGACCAAGAGACCCAGTACTTC. It codes for CASSPLADQETQYF. The chain uses TRBV4-3 and TRBJ2-5; maybe TRBD2 (6 bases). CDR1 and CDR2 from the germline V gene are LGHNA and YSLEER. The CDR3 loop spans 14 amino acids. V lost 4 bases and J lost 0, with 9 bases in between.